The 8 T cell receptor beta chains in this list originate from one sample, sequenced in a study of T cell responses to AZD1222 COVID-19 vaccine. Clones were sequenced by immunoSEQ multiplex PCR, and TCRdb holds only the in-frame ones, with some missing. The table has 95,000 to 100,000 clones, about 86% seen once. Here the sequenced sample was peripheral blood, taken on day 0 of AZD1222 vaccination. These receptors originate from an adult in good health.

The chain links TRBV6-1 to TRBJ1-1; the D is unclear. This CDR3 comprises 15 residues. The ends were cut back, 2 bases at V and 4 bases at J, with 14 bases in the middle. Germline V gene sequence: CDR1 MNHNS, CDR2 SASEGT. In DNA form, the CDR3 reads TGTGCCAGCAGTGAACCAGGTCTGGGGAGCACTGAAGCTTTCTTT. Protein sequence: CASSEPGLGSTEAFF.

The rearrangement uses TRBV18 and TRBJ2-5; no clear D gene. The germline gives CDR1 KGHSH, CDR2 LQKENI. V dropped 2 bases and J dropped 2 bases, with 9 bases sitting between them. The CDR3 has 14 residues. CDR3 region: CASSPYTEQETQYF. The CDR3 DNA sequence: TGTGCCAGCTCACCATACACGGAACAAGAGACCCAGTACTTC.

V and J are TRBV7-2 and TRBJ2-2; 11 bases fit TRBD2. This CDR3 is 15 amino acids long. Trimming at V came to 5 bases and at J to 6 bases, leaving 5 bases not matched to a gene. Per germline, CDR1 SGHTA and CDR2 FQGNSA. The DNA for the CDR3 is TGTGCCAGCAGCGACACTAGCGGGAGTTCCGGGGAGCTGTTTTTT. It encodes CASSDTSGSSGELFF.

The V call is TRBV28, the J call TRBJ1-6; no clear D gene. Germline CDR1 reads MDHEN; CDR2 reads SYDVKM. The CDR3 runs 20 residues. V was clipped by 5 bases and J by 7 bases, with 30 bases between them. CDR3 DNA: TGTGCCAGCAGTGTTATCTCCTGGGTTGCAGACGGAGGCAAGAATTCACCCCTCCACTTT. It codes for CASSVISWVADGGKNSPLHF. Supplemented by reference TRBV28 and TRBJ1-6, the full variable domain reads DVKVTQSSRYLVKRTGEKVFLECVQDMDHENMFWYRQDPGLGLRLIYFSYDVKMKEKGDIPEGYSVSREKKERFSLILESASTNQTSMYLCASSVISWVADGGKNSPLHFGNGTRLTVT.

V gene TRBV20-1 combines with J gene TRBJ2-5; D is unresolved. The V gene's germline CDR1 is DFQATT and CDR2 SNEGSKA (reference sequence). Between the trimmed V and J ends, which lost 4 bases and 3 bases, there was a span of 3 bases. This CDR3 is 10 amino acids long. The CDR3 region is CSAMEETQYF. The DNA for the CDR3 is TGCAGTGCTATGGAAGAGACCCAGTACTTC.

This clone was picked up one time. CDR3 amino acids: CASRNTGNTEAFF. CDR3 DNA sequence: TGTGCCAGCAGAAATACAGGGAACACTGAAGCTTTCTTT. The J gene is TRBJ1-1, the V gene TRBV7-2; D is possibly TRBD1 (5 bases). Trimming took off 6 bases at V and 1 base at J, with 9 bases between the two ends. Germline CDR1 SGHTA, CDR2 FQGNSA. This CDR3 has 13 amino acids.

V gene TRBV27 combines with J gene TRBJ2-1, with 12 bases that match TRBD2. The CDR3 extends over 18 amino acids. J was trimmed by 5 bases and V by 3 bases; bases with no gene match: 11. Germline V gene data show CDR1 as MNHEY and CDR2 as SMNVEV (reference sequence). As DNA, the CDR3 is TGTGCCAGCAGTTTGCGGACTAGCGGGGTGTGGTACGACAATGAGCAGTTCTTC. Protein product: CASSLRTSGVWYDNEQFF.

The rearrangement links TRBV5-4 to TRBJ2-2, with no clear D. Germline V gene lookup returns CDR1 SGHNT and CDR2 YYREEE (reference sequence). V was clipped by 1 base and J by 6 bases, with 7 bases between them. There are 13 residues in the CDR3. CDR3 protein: CASSLRVAGELFF. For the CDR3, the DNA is TGTGCCAGCAGCTTGAGGGTGGCCGGGGAGCTGTTTTTT.